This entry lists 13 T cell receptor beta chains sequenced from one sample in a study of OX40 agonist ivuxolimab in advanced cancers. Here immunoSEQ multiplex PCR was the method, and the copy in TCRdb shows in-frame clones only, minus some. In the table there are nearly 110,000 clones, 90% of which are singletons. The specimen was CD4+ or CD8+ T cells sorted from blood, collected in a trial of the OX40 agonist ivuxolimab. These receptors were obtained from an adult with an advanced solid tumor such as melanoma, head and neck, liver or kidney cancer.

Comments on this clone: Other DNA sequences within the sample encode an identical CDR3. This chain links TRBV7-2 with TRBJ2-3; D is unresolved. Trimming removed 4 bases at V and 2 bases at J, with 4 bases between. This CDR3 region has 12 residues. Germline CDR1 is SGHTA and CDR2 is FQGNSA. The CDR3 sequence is CASSSYTDTQYF. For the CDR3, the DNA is TGTGCCAGCAGCTCATACACAGATACGCAGTATTTT.

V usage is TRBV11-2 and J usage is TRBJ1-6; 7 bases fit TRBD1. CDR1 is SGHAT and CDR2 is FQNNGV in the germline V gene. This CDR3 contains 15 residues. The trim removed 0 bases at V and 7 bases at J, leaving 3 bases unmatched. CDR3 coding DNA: TGTGCCAGCAGCTTAGAACAGGGGAACAATTCACCCCTCCACTTT. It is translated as CASSLEQGNNSPLHF.

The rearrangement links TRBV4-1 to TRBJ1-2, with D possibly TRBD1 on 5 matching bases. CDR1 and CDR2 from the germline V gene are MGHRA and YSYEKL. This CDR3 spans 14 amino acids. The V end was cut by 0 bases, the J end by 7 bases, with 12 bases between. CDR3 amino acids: CASSQDRQTRGYTF. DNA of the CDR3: TGCGCCAGCAGCCAAGATCGACAGACCCGTGGCTACACCTTC.

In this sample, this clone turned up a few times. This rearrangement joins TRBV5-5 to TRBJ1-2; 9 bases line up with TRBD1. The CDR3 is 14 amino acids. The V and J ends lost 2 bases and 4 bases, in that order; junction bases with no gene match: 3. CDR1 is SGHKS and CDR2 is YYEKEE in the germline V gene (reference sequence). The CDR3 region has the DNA TGTGCCAGCAGCTTTACAGGGGGCCCCTATGGCTACACCTTC. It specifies CASSFTGGPYGYTF.

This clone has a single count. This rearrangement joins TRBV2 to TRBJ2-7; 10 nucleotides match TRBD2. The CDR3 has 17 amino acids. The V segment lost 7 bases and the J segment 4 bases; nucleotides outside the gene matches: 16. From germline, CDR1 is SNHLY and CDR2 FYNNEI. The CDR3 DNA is TGTGCCAGCAAAGTTCCTAGCGGGAGAATGCGAGCTTACGAGCAGTACTTC. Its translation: CASKVPSGRMRAYEQYF.

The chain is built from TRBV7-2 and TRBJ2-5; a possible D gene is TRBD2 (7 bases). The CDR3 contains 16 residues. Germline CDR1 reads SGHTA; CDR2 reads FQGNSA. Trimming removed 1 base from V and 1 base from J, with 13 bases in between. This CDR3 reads CASSLVAGASQETQYF. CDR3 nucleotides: TGTGCCAGCAGCTTAGTGGCGGGGGCATCCCAAGAGACCCAGTACTTC. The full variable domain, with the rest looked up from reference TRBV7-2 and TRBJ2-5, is GAGVSQSPSNKVTEKGKDVELRCDPISGHTALYWYRQSLGQGLEFLIYFQGNSAPDKSGLPSDRFSAERTGGSVSTLTIQRTQQEDSAVYLCASSLVAGASQETQYFGPGTRLLVL.

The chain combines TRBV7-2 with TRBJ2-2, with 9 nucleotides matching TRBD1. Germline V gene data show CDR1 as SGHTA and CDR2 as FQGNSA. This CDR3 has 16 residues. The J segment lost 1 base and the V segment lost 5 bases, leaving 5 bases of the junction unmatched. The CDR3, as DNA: TGTGCCAGCAGCGGAGGGACAGGGAGGAACACCGGGGAGCTGTTTTTT. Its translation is CASSGGTGRNTGELFF.

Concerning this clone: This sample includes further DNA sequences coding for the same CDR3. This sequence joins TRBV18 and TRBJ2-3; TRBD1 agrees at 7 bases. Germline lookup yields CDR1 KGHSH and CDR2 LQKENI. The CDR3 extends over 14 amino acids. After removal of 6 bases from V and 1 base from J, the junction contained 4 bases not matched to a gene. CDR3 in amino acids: CASSLGQGTDTQYF. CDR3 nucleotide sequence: TGTGCCAGCTCCCTCGGACAGGGCACAGATACGCAGTATTTT.

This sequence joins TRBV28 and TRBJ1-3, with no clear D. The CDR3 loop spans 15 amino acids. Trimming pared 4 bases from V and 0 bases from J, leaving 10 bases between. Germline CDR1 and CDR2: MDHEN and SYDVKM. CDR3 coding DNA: TGTGCCAGCAGTTCCTATGTGAGCTCTGGAAACACCATATATTTT. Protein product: CASSSYVSSGNTIYF.

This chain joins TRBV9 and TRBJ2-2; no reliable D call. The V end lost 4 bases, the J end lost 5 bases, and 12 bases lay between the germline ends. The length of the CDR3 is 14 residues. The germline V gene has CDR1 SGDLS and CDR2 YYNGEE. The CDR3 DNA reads TGTGCCAGCAGCCCCCAGGCGCTGACCGGGGAGCTGTTTTTT. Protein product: CASSPQALTGELFF.

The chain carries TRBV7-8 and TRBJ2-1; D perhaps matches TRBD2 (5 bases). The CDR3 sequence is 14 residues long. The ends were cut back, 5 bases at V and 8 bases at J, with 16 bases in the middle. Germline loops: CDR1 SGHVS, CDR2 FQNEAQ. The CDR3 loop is CASSIPPRVDEQFF. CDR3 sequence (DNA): TGTGCCAGCAGCATTCCCCCGAGGGTCGATGAGCAGTTCTTC.

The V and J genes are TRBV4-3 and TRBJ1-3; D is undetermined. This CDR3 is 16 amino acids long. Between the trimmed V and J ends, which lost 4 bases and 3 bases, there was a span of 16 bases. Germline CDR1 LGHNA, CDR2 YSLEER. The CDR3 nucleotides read TGCGCCAGCAGCCTTAGGACCACTGAGAGTGGAAACACCATATATTTT. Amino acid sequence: CASSLRTTESGNTIYF.

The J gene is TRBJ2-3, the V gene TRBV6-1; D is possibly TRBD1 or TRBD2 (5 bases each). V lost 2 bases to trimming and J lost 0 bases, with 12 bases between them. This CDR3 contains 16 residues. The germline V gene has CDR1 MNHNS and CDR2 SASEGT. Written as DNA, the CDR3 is TGTGCCAGCAGTGAACAGGGACCCCCTAGCACAGATACGCAGTATTTT. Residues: CASSEQGPPSTDTQYF.